This T cell receptor beta chain was observed in a study of a mutant IDH1 vaccine in newly diagnosed glioma. Study-level information: An approximately 62% male, about 38% female split and a mean age of approximately 40 years characterized treated patients.

Assay used: immunoSEQ multiplex PCR; TCRdb lists only in-frame clones, some missing. The sample has 34,000 or so clones; 78% are singletons. Time point denoted: week 35, safety follow-up. The investigators gave 300 ug of mutant IDH1 20-mer peptide in each vaccine dose, together with topical imiquimod. New astrocytomas of WHO grade 3 or 4 that were IDH1-mutant and ATRX-lost were found in the donors. The table lists this clone with a count of one. Antigen unknown. Trimming shortened V by 4 bases and J by 8 bases, and 9 bases separated the two germline ends. Germline assignment: CDR1 MNHEY and CDR2 SMNVEV (reference sequence). The CDR3 extends over 12 amino acids.

V usage is TRBV27 and J usage is TRBJ2-1, with D possibly TRBD2 on 7 matching bases. The starting material was PBMCs, obtained from a glioma patient whose treatment included an IDH1 peptide vaccine. This TCR came from a woman between 35 and 50 years old with glioma. The CDR3: CASSWGGDEQFF. CDR3 coding DNA: TGTGCCAGCAGTTGGGGGGGCGATGAGCAGTTCTTC.